This T cell receptor beta chain derives from a study of T cells after yellow fever vaccination (dated 2019 in TCRdb). In terms of the full investigation: The SMART-Seq v4 Ultra Low Input RNA kit was used to prepare libraries from fractions with low cell numbers. To track T-cell clones before and after primary and booster YFV17D yellow fever vaccination, bulk TCR alpha and beta repertoires were sequenced longitudinally. The cohort comprised two healthy male donors, one aged 18 to 30 and one aged 30 to 39 years. Blood was drawn at multiple timepoints before and after primary and secondary immunization, with bulk PBMC replicates and cell subsets isolated. What the work shows at the level of the full study, not this receptor alone: The secondary T-cell response was found to be weaker but faster than the primary response, with a peak reached on day 5 rather than on day 15. A small fraction of clonotypes appeared in both the CD4 and CD8 compartments, likely as a result of convergent recombination. Most clones expanded after primary vaccination were re-detected after the booster (almost 97% of CD4 and approximately 88% of CD8), suggesting broad memory maintenance. Computational filtering was required because FACS-sorted repertoires could contain abundant contaminating clonotypes from the bulk population. Because only a couple of donors were included in the study, the extent to which the findings can be generalized is limited.

TCR cDNA was made using 5'RACE template switching, a step that added a universal primer site and unique molecular identifiers. Priming of cDNA synthesis was performed from both the TCR alpha and TCR beta constant segments. Library amplification involved two PCR steps, and the second step added sample barcodes and sequencing adapters. Libraries were sequenced on Illumina HiSeq 2500 (2x100 bp) or NovaSeq (2x150 bp). Regarding the original processing steps: MIGEC was used to demultiplex reads and collapse the reads into UMI consensus sequences, and MiXCR was used for V(D)J alignment. Clonotypes responding to the vaccine were identified with edgeR on replicate PBMC samples, with the criteria of FDR below 0.01 and a log2 fold change above 5 up to day 15. Bulk clonotypes were assigned CD4 or CD8 identity according to which sequenced CD4 or CD8 repertoire held them at higher abundance. The public reads were reprocessed in TCRdb via fastp at Q25 and MiXCR, keeping in-frame beta chains. Entries are consolidated by CDR3 protein sequence, retaining the most common genes and DNA. These V and J calls rely on TCRdb rather than the paper's analysis. The sample yields 450,000 to 600,000 distinct CDR3 sequences; 13% were counted once. Roughly an eighth of the sample comes from the top ten.

The table lists this clonotype with many counts. The antigen this receptor binds is unknown. No quality values exist for individual bases; no much larger clone is one base distant. The germline V gene supplies CDR1 SGHTA and CDR2 FQGNSA. The junction carries 9 bases between V and J, which are trimmed by 0 bases and 3 bases respectively. The CDR3 runs 15 residues from the cysteine to the phenylalanine. The CDR3 DNA has 45 bases and is translated from base 1. The label giving this sample's treatment or condition can be read as: live attenuated yellow fever vaccine strain. Two biological replicates of bulk PBMCs were collected at each blood-draw timepoint. PBMCs were isolated from peripheral blood using a standard Ficoll-Paque protocol. TriZol was used to extract RNA from bulk PBMCs, from CD4 and CD8 fractions, and from dextramer-positive and dextramer-negative fractions.

The sample in question was PBMCs, obtained on the day of the yellow fever booster vaccination. The receptor was derived from a man aged 25-45 years who received the YFV17D yellow fever vaccine. The sequence is built from TRBV7-2 and TRBJ2-1; the D element could tentatively be TRBD1 or TRBD2, as 6 bases agree for each. The DNA sequence is given as TGTGCCAGCAGCTTAGCGGGGGGCAACTACAATGAGCAGTTCTTC. Its protein reads: CASSLAGGNYNEQFF.